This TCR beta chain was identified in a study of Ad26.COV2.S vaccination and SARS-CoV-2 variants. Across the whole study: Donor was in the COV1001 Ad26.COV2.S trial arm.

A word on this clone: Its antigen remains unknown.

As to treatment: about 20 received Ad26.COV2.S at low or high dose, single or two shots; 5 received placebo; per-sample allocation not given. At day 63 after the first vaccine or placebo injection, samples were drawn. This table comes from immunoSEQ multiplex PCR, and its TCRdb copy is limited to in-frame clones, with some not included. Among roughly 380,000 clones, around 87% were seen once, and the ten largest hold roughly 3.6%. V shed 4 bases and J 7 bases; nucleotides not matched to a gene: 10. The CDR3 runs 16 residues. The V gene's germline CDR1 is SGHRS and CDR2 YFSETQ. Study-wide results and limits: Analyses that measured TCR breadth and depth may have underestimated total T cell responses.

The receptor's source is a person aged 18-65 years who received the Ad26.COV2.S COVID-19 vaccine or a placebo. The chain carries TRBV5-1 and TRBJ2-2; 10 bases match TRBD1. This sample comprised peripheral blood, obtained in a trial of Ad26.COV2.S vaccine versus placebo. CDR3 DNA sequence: TGCGCCAGCAGCCACGGACAGGGGGTTGAGGACGGGGAGCTGTTTTTT. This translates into CASSHGQGVEDGELFF.